This T cell receptor beta chain stems from a study of shared clonotypes between healthy human individuals. CDR3 length: 14 residues. CDR1 and CDR2 from the germline V gene are MNHEY and SVGAGI. The germline V and J ends were trimmed by 0 bases and 4 bases, with 7 bases remaining between them. Points from the study as a whole: Blood was the sole source, and tissue repertoires probably differ.

This clone appeared a single time. The antigen is not known. Distinct nucleotide sequences in the sample also encode this CDR3. Data came from immunoSEQ multiplex PCR; TCRdb stores just in-frame clones and leaves some out. Of 650,000 to 700,000 clones in the sample, about nine tenths are singletons; the top ten hold around a third. V is TRBV6-5 and J is TRBJ2-1; D may be TRBD1 (5 bases). Specimen: memory CD8+ T cells from PBMCs. Subset in this sample: CD45RO+ cells pooled with CCR7-negative TemRA cells. This receptor was obtained from a man in his late teens or twenties in good health. Some clones in this sample may be carry-over from other donors' samples. Written as DNA, the CDR3 is TGTGCCAGCAGTTACTCGGGGCCATACAATGAGCAGTTCTTC. Protein sequence: CASSYSGPYNEQFF.